Listed below are T cell receptor beta chains from one sample, sequenced in a study of T cells in Graves' hyperthyroidism and ophthalmopathy. In TCRdb, the multiplex PCR reads were re-called with MiXCR into one record per CDR3 protein. The sample has some 350,000 distinct CDR3 sequences; around 25% are singletons. The sequenced sample consisted of blood. Receptor source: a man in his fifties or sixties with Graves' hyperthyroidism. The CDR3 runs from the conserved cysteine through the conserved F or W. D genes are given only for firm matches. Expanded clones get a size class; other rows say once, few or many, or leave the size out.

CDR3 DNA: TGTGCCAGCAGCTTAGAGGCGGGAGGTTCGCAGTATTTT; CDR3 protein: CASSLEAGGSQYF; J gene: TRBJ2-3; clone size: -; V gene: TRBV7-2; D gene: TRBD2
CDR3 DNA: TGTGCCAGCAGTTTATATTCGATAGACACCGATTACTACAATGAGCAGTTCTTC; CDR3 protein: CASSLYSIDTDYYNEQFF; J gene: TRBJ2-1; clone size: many; V gene: TRBV28; D gene: -
CDR3 DNA: TGCGCCAGCAGGGACTATGCCACCTACAATGAGCAGTTCTTC; CDR3 protein: CASRDYATYNEQFF; J gene: TRBJ2-1; clone size: -; V gene: TRBV4-1; D gene: -
CDR3 DNA: TGTGCCACCAGTGGTGCTGGGGTAGCGGGTTCATCCACAGATACGCAGTATTTT; CDR3 protein: CATSGAGVAGSSTDTQYF; J gene: TRBJ2-3; clone size: few; V gene: TRBV24-1; D gene: TRBD2
CDR3 DNA: TGCGCCAGCAGCTCGGACAGCAAAAACATTCAGTACTTC; CDR3 protein: CASSSDSKNIQYF; J gene: TRBJ2-4; clone size: -; V gene: TRBV5-1; D gene: -
CDR3 DNA: TGTGCCAGCAGCTTAGTAGGGACGGCTGGAAACACCATATATTTT; CDR3 protein: CASSLVGTAGNTIYF; J gene: TRBJ1-3; clone size: -; V gene: TRBV11-2; D gene: -
CDR3 DNA: TGTGCCAGCAGTTCGGGACAGGGGCTCCAAGAGACCCAGTACTTC; CDR3 protein: CASSSGQGLQETQYF; J gene: TRBJ2-5; clone size: few; V gene: TRBV12-3/TRBV12-4; D gene: TRBD1
CDR3 DNA: TGTGCCAGCAGTGAGTTCGGCGGAGCGAACAATGAGCAGTTCTTC; CDR3 protein: CASSEFGGANNEQFF; J gene: TRBJ2-1; clone size: many; V gene: TRBV2; D gene: -
CDR3 DNA: TGTGCCAGCAGCCCCCGGGAAGCGGGAGGTTCCCCCTTTAGCATTCAGTACTTC; CDR3 protein: CASSPREAGGSPFSIQYF; J gene: TRBJ2-4; clone size: -; V gene: TRBV7-9; D gene: TRBD2
CDR3 DNA: TGTGCCAGCAGTTCCCGGACAGGGTTAATAGGTGGCTACACCTTC; CDR3 protein: CASSSRTGLIGGYTF; J gene: TRBJ1-2; clone size: -; V gene: TRBV12-3/TRBV12-4; D gene: TRBD1
CDR3 DNA: TGTGCCAGCAGTTTATCTCCAGGGCGGACAGATACGCAGTATTTT; CDR3 protein: CASSLSPGRTDTQYF; J gene: TRBJ2-3; clone size: few; V gene: TRBV28; D gene: -
CDR3 DNA: TGTGCCAGCAGTCCACTGTCTGGGGCCAACGTCCTGACTTTC; CDR3 protein: CASSPLSGANVLTF; J gene: TRBJ2-6; clone size: many; V gene: TRBV28; D gene: -
CDR3 DNA: TGTGCCAGCAGCCCTGGACACGGCACAGATACGCAGTATTTT; CDR3 protein: CASSPGHGTDTQYF; J gene: TRBJ2-3; clone size: few; V gene: TRBV9; D gene: -
CDR3 DNA: TGTGCCGGCAAGAAGGACTCCTACGAGCAGTACTTC; CDR3 protein: CAGKKDSYEQYF; J gene: TRBJ2-7; clone size: many; V gene: TRBV6-1; D gene: -
CDR3 DNA: TGTGCCAGCAGCTTAGAGGGGCGGGAAGCCTACGAGCAGTACTTC; CDR3 protein: CASSLEGREAYEQYF; J gene: TRBJ2-7; clone size: many; V gene: TRBV11-2; D gene: -
CDR3 DNA: TGTGCCACCAGTGATTATAGGGGTGAGCAGTTCTTC; CDR3 protein: CATSDYRGEQFF; J gene: TRBJ2-1; clone size: many; V gene: TRBV24-1; D gene: -